Below are 18 T cell receptor beta chains sequenced from a single sample in a study of blood T cell repertoires in COVID-19 (dated by TCRdb to about 2020). Library method: the immunoSEQ multiplex PCR assay. Held by TCRdb, this immuneACCESS table contains in-frame sequences only and omits some clones. Under half of the omission traces to an unresolved V gene where checked; the cause of the rest is unknown. Within this sample are about 480,000 clones, with about 90% of them counted one time only. Just under 2% of the sample is held by the ten biggest clonotypes. Sequencing input: PBMCs or T cells enriched from blood (not recorded which). These receptor sequences come from a woman younger than 35 with acute COVID-19.

The chain carries TRBV11-2 and TRBJ2-5, with 9 bases that match TRBD1. The CDR3 runs 14 residues. Germline values: CDR1 SGHAT, CDR2 FQNNGV. With V trimmed by 7 bases and J by 5 bases, 8 bases remained unmatched. CDR3 bases: TGTGCCAGCAACAGGGGGCACGCCAAGGAGACCCAGTACTTC. Translation gives CASNRGHAKETQYF.

This chain connects TRBV10-3 to TRBJ1-3, with TRBD1 matching 7 bases. This CDR3 region has 15 residues. CDR1 ENHRY and CDR2 SYGVKD come from the germline V gene. The trim removed 6 bases at V and 4 bases at J, leaving 9 bases unmatched. The CDR3 reads CAISPGQASGNTIYF. CDR3 bases: TGTGCCATCAGCCCCGGACAGGCCTCGGGAAACACCATATATTTT.

This clone has just a few counts. V is TRBV6-5 and J is TRBJ1-5, with D possibly matching TRBD1 (6 bases). Germline V lookup: CDR1 MNHEY, CDR2 SVGAGI. V was shortened by 5 bases and J by 4 bases, with 12 bases between the two germline ends. CDR3 size: 14 residues. The CDR3 sequence is CASSTGRRNQPQHF. CDR3 sequence (DNA): TGTGCCAGCAGTACAGGGAGACGAAATCAGCCCCAGCATTTT.

This clone has only one observation. The chain is built from TRBV3-1 (or the pseudogene TRBV3-2) and TRBJ1-4; 7 bases match TRBD1. V was pared by 3 bases and J by 6 bases, with 10 bases of the junction left unmatched. CDR1 is LGHDT, CDR2 YNNKEL, per germline (reference sequence). The CDR3 is 16 residues long. The CDR3 loop is CASSHDRESSDEKLFF. In nucleotides, the CDR3 is TGTGCCAGCAGCCACGACAGGGAAAGTTCAGATGAAAAACTGTTTTTT.

The chain links TRBV14 to TRBJ2-7, with D perhaps matching TRBD2 (5 bases). The CDR3 runs to 16 residues. Germline V gene sequence: CDR1 SGHDN, CDR2 FVKESK. V lost 1 base and J lost 7, with 20 bases in between. Here the CDR3 reads CASSQAPDTGTGEQYF. The CDR3 region has the DNA TGTGCCAGCAGCCAAGCGCCCGACACCGGTACGGGGGAGCAGTACTTC.

The J gene is TRBJ2-2, the V gene TRBV11-3; weak D call: TRBD2 (5 bases). V lost 6 bases, J lost 5 bases, and 13 bases lay in between. The CDR3 covers 14 residues. The germline V gene encodes CDR1 SGHNT and CDR2 YENEEA. The CDR3, as DNA: TGTGCCAGCAGTTCCCTAGGGAGAACCGGGGAGCTGTTTTTT. It specifies CASSSLGRTGELFF.

V and J are TRBV12-3 or TRBV12-4 and TRBJ1-3; D unresolved. The CDR3 consists of 13 residues. V shed 7 bases and J shed 0 bases, with 7 bases lying between them. This CDR3 is CASTPNSGNTIYF. The CDR3 DNA sequence: TGTGCCAGCACCCCAAACTCTGGAAACACCATATATTTT.

The gene calls are TRBV7-8 and TRBJ1-5; 8 bases agree with TRBD1. The length of the CDR3 is 15 residues. Trimming took 5 bases from V and 6 from J; bases not matched to a gene: 9. The germline CDR1 and CDR2 sequences are SGHVS and FQNEAQ. CDR3: CASSHLTGDGQPQHF. The CDR3 DNA reads TGTGCCAGCAGCCATTTGACAGGGGATGGTCAGCCCCAGCATTTT.

This clone was seen only a few times. CDR3 nucleotide sequence: TGTGCCAGCAGCCAAGCGGGACAGGGAACTGAAGCTTTCTTT. Its protein product is CASSQAGQGTEAFF. V and J are TRBV3-1 (or the pseudogene TRBV3-2) and TRBJ1-1, with TRBD1 matching 9 bases. The CDR3 runs to 14 residues. V shed 1 base and J 5 bases; nucleotides not matched to a gene: 2. Germline-derived CDR1 and CDR2 are LGHDT and YNNKEL (reference sequence).

CDR3 sequence: CASSGTSNTEAFF. The CDR3 bases are TGTGCCAGCAGTGGGACTTCGAACACTGAAGCTTTCTTT. The J gene is TRBJ1-1, the V gene TRBV5-6; TRBD1 is a possible D gene (5 bases). The CDR3 is 13 residues long. The V gene's germline CDR1 is SGHDT and CDR2 YYEEEE. V was pared by 5 bases and J by 1 base, with 9 bases between.

The genes are TRBV6-5 and TRBJ2-7; tentatively, D is TRBD2 (5 bases). The CDR3 spans 11 residues. CDR1 MNHEY and CDR2 SVGAGI come from the germline V gene. V was shortened by 10 bases and J by 3 bases, with 10 bases between the two germline ends. The CDR3, as DNA: TGTGCCACCCGAGAGGGCTACGAGCAGTACTTC. This sequence encodes CATREGYEQYF.

For this clone: At the DNA level, this CDR3 is encoded by other sequences in the same sample as well. The chain links TRBV9 to TRBJ2-3, with a tentative D call TRBD1 (5 bases). Trimming took 0 bases from V and 3 from J, leaving 8 bases between them. The CDR3 contains 14 residues. Looked up from germline, CDR1 is SGDLS and CDR2 is YYNGEE. The CDR3 nucleotides are TGTGCCAGCAGCGTAGATAGGGGTACAGATACGCAGTATTTT. It translates to CASSVDRGTDTQYF.

Concerning this clone itself: The identical CDR3 is also encoded by other nucleotide sequences in the sample. The chain links TRBV3-1 (or the pseudogene TRBV3-2) to TRBJ1-6; D possibly corresponds to TRBD1 (5 bases). The CDR3 is 14 amino acids. Germline V CDR1 and CDR2: LGHDT, YNNKEL (reference sequence). V was cut by 1 base and J by 6 bases, with 7 bases left in between. The CDR3 DNA reads as TGTGCCAGCAGCCAAGGGGGCGGTAATTCACCCCTCCACTTT. Amino acid sequence: CASSQGGGNSPLHF.

The rearrangement uses TRBV3-1 (or the pseudogene TRBV3-2) and TRBJ1-2; 8 bases are a match to TRBD1. V was clipped by 4 bases and J by 3 bases; unmatched bases: 4. CDR1 is LGHDT and CDR2 is YNNKEL in the germline V gene (reference sequence). The CDR3 covers 14 residues. CDR3 sequence: CASSPATGDYGYTF. The CDR3 DNA reads TGTGCCAGCAGCCCCGCGACAGGGGACTATGGCTACACCTTC.

The chain is built from TRBV18 and TRBJ1-2, with 7 nucleotides matching TRBD1. V was clipped by 0 bases and J by 8 bases; unmatched bases: 9. From germline, CDR1 is KGHSH and CDR2 LQKENI. This CDR3 comprises 15 residues. The CDR3 DNA follows: TGTGCCAGCTCACCACCGACAGGGAGTACGGAGGGCTACACCTTC. It yields the protein CASSPPTGSTEGYTF.

This clone came up once. The chain employs TRBV5-5 and TRBJ1-4, with no clear D. V lost 0 bases and J lost 8, with 14 bases in between. The CDR3 length is 15 residues. Germline loops: CDR1 SGHKS, CDR2 YYEKEE (reference sequence). In DNA form, the CDR3 reads TGTGCCAGCAGCTTGGATGGCAAATCGTCGGAAAAACTGTTTTTT. Protein: CASSLDGKSSEKLFF. The variable domain in full, with the rest retrieved from reference TRBV5-5 and TRBJ1-4, is DAGVTQSPTHLIKTRGQQVTLRCSPISGHKSVSWYQQVLGQGPQFIFQYYEKEERGRGNFPDRFSARQFPNYSSELNVNALLLGDSALYLCASSLDGKSSEKLFFGSGTQLSVL.

CDR3 in DNA: TGTGCCAGCAGAGTACTAGCGGGAGTCATGGGTTCGCAGTTCTTC. Encoded protein: CASRVLAGVMGSQFF. The rearrangement uses TRBV2 and TRBJ2-1, with 11 bases matching TRBD2. CDR3 length equals 15 residues. Germline loops: CDR1 SNHLY, CDR2 FYNNEI. With V trimmed by 6 bases and J by 12 bases, 13 bases remained unmatched.

This clone was counted only a few times. The chain carries TRBV7-9 and TRBJ2-7, with TRBD2 as a possible D gene (5 bases). Per the germline V gene, CDR1 is SEHNR and CDR2 is FQNEAQ (reference sequence). Trimming left V 2 bases short and J 6 bases short, with 11 bases between. This CDR3 is built from 13 residues. The CDR3 region is CASSLSVRGEQYF. CDR3 coding DNA: TGTGCCAGCAGCTTAAGTGTCCGGGGCGAGCAGTACTTC.